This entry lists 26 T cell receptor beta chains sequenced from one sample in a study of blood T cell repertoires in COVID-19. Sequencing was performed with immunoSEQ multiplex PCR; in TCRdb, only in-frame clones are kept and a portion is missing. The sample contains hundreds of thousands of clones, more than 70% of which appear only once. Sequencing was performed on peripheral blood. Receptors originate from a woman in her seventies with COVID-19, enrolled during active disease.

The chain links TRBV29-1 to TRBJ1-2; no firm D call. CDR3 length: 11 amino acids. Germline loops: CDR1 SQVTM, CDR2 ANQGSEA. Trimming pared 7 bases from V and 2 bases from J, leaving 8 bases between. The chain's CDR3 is CSATPNYGYTF. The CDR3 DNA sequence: TGCAGCGCTACACCGAACTATGGCTACACCTTC.

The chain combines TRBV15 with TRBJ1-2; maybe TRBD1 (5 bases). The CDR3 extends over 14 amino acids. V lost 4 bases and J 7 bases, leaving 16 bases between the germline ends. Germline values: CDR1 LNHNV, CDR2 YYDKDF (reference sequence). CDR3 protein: CATSNGGVLSGYTF. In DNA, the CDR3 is TGTGCCACCAGCAATGGAGGGGTATTGAGTGGCTACACCTTC. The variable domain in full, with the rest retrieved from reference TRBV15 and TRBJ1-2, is DAMVIQNPRYQVTQFGKPVTLSCSQTLNHNVMYWYQQKSSQAPKLLFHYYDKDFNNEADTPDNFQSRRPNTSFCFLDIRSPGLGDTAMYLCATSNGGVLSGYTFGSGTRLTVV.

CDR3 nucleotide sequence: TGTGCCAGTAGTAGCATCCGGGACAATCACCAAGAGACCCAGTACTTC. Translated, it gives CASSSIRDNHQETQYF. The genes are TRBV19 and TRBJ2-5, with a tentative D call TRBD1 (6 bases). The germline V and J ends were trimmed by 4 bases and 0 bases, with 15 bases remaining between them. CDR1 and CDR2 (germline): LNHDA, SQIVND (reference sequence). The CDR3 sequence is 16 residues long.

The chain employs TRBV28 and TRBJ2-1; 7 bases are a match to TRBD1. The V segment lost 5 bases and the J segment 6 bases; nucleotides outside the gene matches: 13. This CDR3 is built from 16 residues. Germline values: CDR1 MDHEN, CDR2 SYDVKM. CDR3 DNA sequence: TGTGCCAGCAGTCTTATCTTCACAGGGGACACCAATGAGCAGTTCTTC. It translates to CASSLIFTGDTNEQFF.

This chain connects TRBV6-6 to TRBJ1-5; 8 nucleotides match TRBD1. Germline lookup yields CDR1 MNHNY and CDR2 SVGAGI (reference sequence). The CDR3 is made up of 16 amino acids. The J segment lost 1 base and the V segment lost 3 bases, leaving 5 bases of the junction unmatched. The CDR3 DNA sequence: TGTGCCAGCAGTTATCAACAGGGGGGGAGCAATCAGCCCCAGCATTTT. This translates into CASSYQQGGSNQPQHF.

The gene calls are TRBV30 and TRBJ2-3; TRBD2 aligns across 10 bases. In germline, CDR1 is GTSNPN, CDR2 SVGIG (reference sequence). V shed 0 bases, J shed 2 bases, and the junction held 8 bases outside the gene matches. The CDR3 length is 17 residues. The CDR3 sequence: CAWSVAGGPWDTDTQYF. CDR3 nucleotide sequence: TGTGCCTGGAGTGTAGCGGGGGGGCCCTGGGACACAGATACGCAGTATTTT.

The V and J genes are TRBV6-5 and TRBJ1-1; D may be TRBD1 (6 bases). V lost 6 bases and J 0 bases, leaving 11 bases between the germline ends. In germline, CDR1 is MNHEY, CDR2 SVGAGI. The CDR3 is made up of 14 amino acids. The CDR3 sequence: CASSWDNLNTEAFF. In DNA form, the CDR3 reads TGTGCCAGCAGCTGGGACAACTTGAACACTGAAGCTTTCTTT.

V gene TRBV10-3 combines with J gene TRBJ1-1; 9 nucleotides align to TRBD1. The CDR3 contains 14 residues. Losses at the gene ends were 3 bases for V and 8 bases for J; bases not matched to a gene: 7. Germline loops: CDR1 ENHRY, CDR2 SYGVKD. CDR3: CAISDVTGGIEAFF. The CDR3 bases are TGTGCCATCAGTGATGTCACAGGGGGCATCGAAGCTTTCTTT.

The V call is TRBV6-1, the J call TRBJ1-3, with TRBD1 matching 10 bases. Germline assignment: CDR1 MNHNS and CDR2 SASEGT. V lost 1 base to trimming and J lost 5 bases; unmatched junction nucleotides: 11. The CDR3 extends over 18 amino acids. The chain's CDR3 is CASSEEFGTGDSRNTIYF. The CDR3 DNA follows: TGTGCCAGCAGTGAAGAGTTCGGGACAGGGGATTCCAGAAACACCATATATTTT.

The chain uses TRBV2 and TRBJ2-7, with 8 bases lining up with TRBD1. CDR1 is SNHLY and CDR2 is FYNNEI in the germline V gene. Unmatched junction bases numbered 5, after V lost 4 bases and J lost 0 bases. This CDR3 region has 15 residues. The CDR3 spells CASSVIQGVSYEQYF. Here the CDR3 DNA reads TGTGCCAGCAGTGTAATACAGGGGGTCTCCTACGAGCAGTACTTC.

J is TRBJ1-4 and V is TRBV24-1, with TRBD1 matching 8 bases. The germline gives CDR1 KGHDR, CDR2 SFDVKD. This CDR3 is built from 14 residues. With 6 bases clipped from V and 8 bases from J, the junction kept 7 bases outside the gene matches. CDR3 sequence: CATSYQGAREKLFF. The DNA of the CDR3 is TGTGCCACCAGTTACCAGGGGGCGCGGGAAAAACTGTTTTTT.

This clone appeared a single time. CDR3 in amino acids: CASSDPRFNEKLFF. The CDR3 nucleotides are TGTGCCAGCAGTGATCCCAGGTTTAATGAAAAACTGTTTTTT. The rearrangement links TRBV2 to TRBJ1-4; D is undetermined. The CDR3 spans 14 residues. Germline V gene lookup returns CDR1 SNHLY and CDR2 FYNNEI. Trimming removed 3 bases from V and 4 bases from J, with 9 bases in between.

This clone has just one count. Written as DNA, the CDR3 is TGTGCCAGCGCGGGACGGCCGAACTATGGCTACACCTTC. Residues: CASAGRPNYGYTF. The chain employs TRBV2 and TRBJ1-2, with D perhaps matching TRBD1 (5 bases). V dropped 8 bases and J dropped 2 bases, with 12 bases sitting between them. From germline, CDR1 is SNHLY and CDR2 FYNNEI. CDR3 size: 13 residues.

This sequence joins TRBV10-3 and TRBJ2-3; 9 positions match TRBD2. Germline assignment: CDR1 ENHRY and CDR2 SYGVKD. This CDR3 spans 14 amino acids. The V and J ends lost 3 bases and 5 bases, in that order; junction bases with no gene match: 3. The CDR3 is CAISDKRGVDTQYF. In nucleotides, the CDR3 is TGTGCCATCAGTGATAAGCGGGGGGTAGATACGCAGTATTTT.

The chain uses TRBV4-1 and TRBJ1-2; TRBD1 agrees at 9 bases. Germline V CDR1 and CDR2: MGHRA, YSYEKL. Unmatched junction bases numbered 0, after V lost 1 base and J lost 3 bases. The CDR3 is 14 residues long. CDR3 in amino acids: CASSQGDRDYGYTF. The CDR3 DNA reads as TGCGCCAGCAGCCAAGGGGACAGGGACTATGGCTACACCTTC.

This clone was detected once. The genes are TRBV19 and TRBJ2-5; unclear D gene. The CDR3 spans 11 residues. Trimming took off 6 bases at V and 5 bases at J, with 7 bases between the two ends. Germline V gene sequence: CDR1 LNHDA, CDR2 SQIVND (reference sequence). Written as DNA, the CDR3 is TGTGCCAGTAGCAGGTGGGAGACCCAGTACTTC. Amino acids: CASSRWETQYF.

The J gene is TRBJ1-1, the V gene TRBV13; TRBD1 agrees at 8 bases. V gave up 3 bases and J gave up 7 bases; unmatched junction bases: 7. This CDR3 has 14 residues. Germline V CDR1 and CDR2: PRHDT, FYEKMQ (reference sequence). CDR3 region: CASSLSQGAIEAFF. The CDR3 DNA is TGTGCCAGCAGCTTGAGTCAGGGGGCAATTGAAGCTTTCTTT.

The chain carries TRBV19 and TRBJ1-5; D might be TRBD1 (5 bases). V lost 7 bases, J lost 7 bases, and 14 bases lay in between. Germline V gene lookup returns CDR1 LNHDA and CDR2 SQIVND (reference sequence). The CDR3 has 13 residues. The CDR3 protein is CASTQGIQQPQHF. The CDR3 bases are TGTGCCAGTACTCAGGGAATACAGCAGCCCCAGCATTTT.

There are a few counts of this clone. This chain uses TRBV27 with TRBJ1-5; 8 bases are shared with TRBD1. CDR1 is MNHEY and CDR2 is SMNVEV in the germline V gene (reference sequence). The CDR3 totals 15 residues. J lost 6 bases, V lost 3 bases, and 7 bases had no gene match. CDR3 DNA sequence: TGTGCCAGCAGTTTCCACGGACAGGGAGGTCAGCCCCAGCATTTT. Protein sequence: CASSFHGQGGQPQHF.

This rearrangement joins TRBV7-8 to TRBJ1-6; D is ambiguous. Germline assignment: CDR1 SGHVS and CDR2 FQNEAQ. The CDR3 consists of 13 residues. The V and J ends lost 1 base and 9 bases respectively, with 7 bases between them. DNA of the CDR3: TGTGCCAGCAGCTTAGAGATCAGTTCACCCCTCCACTTT. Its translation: CASSLEISSPLHF.

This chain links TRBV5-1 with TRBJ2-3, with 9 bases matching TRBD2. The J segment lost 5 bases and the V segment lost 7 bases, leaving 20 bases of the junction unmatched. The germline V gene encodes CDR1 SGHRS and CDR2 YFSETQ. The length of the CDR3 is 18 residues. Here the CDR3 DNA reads TGCGCCAGCCGCCACCCTAGCGGGGACGTGGGTTCCGGAGATACGCAGTATTTT. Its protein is CASRHPSGDVGSGDTQYF. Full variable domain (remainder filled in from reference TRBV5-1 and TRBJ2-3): KAGVTQTPRYLIKTRGQQVTLSCSPISGHRSVSWYQQTPGQGLQFLFEYFSETQRNKGNFPGRFSGRQFSNSRSEMNVSTLELGDSALYLCASRHPSGDVGSGDTQYFGPGTRLTVL.

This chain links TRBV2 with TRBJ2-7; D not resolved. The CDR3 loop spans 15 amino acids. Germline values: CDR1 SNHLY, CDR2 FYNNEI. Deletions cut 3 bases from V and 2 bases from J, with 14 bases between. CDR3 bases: TGTGCCAGCAGTGATGGCGGAGAAATAACCTACGAGCAGTACTTC. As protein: CASSDGGEITYEQYF.

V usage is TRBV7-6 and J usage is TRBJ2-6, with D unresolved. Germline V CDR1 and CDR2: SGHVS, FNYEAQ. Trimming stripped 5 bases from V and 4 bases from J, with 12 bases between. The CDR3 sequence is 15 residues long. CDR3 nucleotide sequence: TGTGCCAGCAGCCCCCTCATGGCAGGGGCCAACGTCCTGACTTTC. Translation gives CASSPLMAGANVLTF. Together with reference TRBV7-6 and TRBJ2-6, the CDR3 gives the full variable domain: GAGVSQSPRYKVTKRGQDVALRCDPISGHVSLYWYRQALGQGPEFLTYFNYEAQQDKSGLPNDRFSAERPEGSISTLTIQRTEQRDSAMYRCASSPLMAGANVLTFGAGSRLTVL.

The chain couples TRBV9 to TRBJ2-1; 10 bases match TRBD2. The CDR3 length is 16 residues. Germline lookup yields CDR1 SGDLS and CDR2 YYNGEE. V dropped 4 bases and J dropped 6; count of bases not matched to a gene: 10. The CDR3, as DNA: TGTGCCAGCAGCTTAAAGAGGAGCGGGGGGGCCAATGAGCAGTTCTTC. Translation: CASSLKRSGGANEQFF.

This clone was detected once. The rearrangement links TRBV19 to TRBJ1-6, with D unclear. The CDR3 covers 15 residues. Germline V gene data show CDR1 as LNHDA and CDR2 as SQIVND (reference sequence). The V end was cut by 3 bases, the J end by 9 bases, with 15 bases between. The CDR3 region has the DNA TGTGCCAGTAGTATGGGCCTCCGAGGGATTTCACCCCTCCACTTT. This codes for CASSMGLRGISPLHF.

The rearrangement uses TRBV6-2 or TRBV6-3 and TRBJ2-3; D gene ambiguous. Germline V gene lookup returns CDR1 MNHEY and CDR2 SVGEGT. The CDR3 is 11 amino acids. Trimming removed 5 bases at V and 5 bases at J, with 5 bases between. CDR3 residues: CASSTRDTQYF. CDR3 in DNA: TGTGCCAGCAGTACGAGAGATACGCAGTATTTT.